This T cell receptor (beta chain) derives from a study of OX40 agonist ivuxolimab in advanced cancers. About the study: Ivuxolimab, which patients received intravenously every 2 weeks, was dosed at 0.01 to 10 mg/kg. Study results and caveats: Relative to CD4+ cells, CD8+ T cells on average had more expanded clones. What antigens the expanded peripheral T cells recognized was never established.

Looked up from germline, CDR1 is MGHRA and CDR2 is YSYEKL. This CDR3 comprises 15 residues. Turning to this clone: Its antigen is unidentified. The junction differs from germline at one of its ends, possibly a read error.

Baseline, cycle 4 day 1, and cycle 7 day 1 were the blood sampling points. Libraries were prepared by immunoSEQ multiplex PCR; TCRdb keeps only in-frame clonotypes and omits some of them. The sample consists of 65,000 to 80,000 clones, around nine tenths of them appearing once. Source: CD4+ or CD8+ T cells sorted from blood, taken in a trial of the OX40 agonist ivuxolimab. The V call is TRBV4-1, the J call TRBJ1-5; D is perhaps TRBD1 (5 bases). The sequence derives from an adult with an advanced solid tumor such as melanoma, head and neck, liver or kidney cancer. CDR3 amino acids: CASSQAGGPNQPQHF. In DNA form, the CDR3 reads TGTGCCAGCAGCCAAGCGGGGGGTCCCAATCAGCCCCAGCATTTT.